The 6 T cell receptor beta chains in this list originate from one sample, sequenced in a study of a mutant IDH1 vaccine in newly diagnosed glioma. Sample time point: baseline, week 1 (first vaccination visit). Treatment indicated: pre-vaccination baseline after standard-of-care therapy. Produced via immunoSEQ multiplex PCR; TCRdb's table is partial and in-frame only. The data contain some 59,000 clones, 65% to 85% of them singletons. The starting material was PBMCs, obtained from a glioma patient treated with radiotherapy, temozolomide or both. The source of these receptors is a young man with glioma.

This clone has only one observation. The V and J genes are TRBV5-4 and TRBJ1-2; D call uncertain. V lost 5 bases to trimming and J lost 0 bases, with 17 bases between them. This CDR3 contains 16 residues. CDR1 SGHNT and CDR2 YYREEE come from the germline V gene (reference sequence). The chain's CDR3 is CASRPGPQPTNYGYTF. DNA for the CDR3: TGTGCCAGCAGGCCAGGCCCACAGCCTACTAACTATGGCTACACCTTC.

This clone was recorded only once. This chain links TRBV7-9 with TRBJ1-6; D ambiguous. CDR1 and CDR2 (germline): SEHNR, FQNEAQ (reference sequence). V was cut by 0 bases and J by 6 bases, with 3 bases left in between. The CDR3 spans 13 residues. The CDR3 protein is CASSLAINSPLHF. The CDR3 DNA sequence: TGTGCCAGCAGCTTAGCCATTAATTCACCCCTCCACTTT.

This chain connects TRBV2 to TRBJ2-2; possibly TRBD2 for D (5 bases). From germline, CDR1 is SNHLY and CDR2 FYNNEI. V lost 5 bases and J lost 4, with 14 bases in between. The CDR3 totals 15 residues. The chain's CDR3 is CASSNMGRGTGELFF. The DNA of the CDR3 is TGTGCCAGCAGTAACATGGGTCGGGGCACCGGGGAGCTGTTTTTT. The whole variable domain, filled in from reference TRBV2 and TRBJ2-2, reads EPEVTQTPSHQVTQMGQEVILRCVPISNHLYFYWYRQILGQKVEFLVSFYNNEISEKSEIFDDQFSVERPDGSNFTLKIRSTKLEDSAMYFCASSNMGRGTGELFFGEGSRLTVL.

The sample holds a few counts of this clone. The chain employs TRBV7-9 and TRBJ2-2; no firm D call. The V end lost 6 bases, the J end lost 0 bases, and 8 bases lay between the germline ends. Germline values: CDR1 SEHNR, CDR2 FQNEAQ (reference sequence). The CDR3 has 14 residues. CDR3 protein: CASRGTANTGELFF. CDR3 in DNA: TGTGCCAGCAGGGGAACGGCGAACACCGGGGAGCTGTTTTTT.

The chain is built from TRBV28 and TRBJ1-2, with 7 bases lining up with TRBD1. J was trimmed by 4 bases and V by 6 bases; bases with no gene match: 8. This CDR3 has 14 amino acids. Germline lookup yields CDR1 MDHEN and CDR2 SYDVKM. The CDR3 spells CASRPNRGGYGYTF. In DNA form, the CDR3 reads TGTGCCAGCAGACCCAACAGGGGCGGCTATGGCTACACCTTC.

The J gene is TRBJ1-2, the V gene TRBV4-3, with a tentative D call TRBD1 (5 bases). This CDR3 contains 14 residues. Germline CDR1 reads LGHNA; CDR2 reads YSLEER. With 4 bases removed from V and 2 bases from J, the gap between germline ends came to 11 bases. The CDR3: CASSPGGGNYGYTF. The CDR3 DNA reads as TGCGCCAGCAGCCCGGGGGGTGGCAACTATGGCTACACCTTC.